A single sample gave rise to the 18 T cell receptor beta chains below, sequenced in a study of blood T cell repertoires in COVID-19. Libraries were prepared by immunoSEQ multiplex PCR; TCRdb keeps only in-frame clonotypes and omits some of them. The table records about 23,000 clones, roughly 90% of them present only once. The sequenced material came from peripheral blood. These receptors originate from a human donor in a cohort sampled during active COVID-19.

This clone was detected a few times. The chain uses TRBV10-1 and TRBJ2-2; D not resolved. Germline V gene sequence: CDR1 WNHNN, CDR2 SYGVQD (reference sequence). The germline V and J ends were trimmed by 3 bases and 0 bases, with 2 bases remaining between them. The CDR3 has 13 residues. In nucleotides, the CDR3 is TGCGCCAGCAGTGACACGAACACCGGGGAGCTGTTTTTT. This gives the protein CASSDTNTGELFF.

This chain joins TRBV5-4 and TRBJ2-2, with a weak D call TRBD1 (5 bases). Trimming took off 4 bases at V and 6 bases at J, with 13 bases between the two ends. The CDR3 is 14 residues long. Germline CDR1 SGHNT, CDR2 YYREEE (reference sequence). CDR3 bases: TGTGCCAGCAGCCGTCCAACAGGCCCCGGGGAGCTGTTTTTT. Residues: CASSRPTGPGELFF. The full variable domain, with the rest looked up from reference TRBV5-4 and TRBJ2-2, is ETGVTQSPTHLIKTRGQQVTLRCSSQSGHNTVSWYQQALGQGPQFIFQYYREEENGRGNFPPRFSGLQFPNYSSELNVNALELDDSALYLCASSRPTGPGELFFGEGSRLTVL.

This chain connects TRBV6-5 to TRBJ1-6, with D maybe TRBD1 (6 bases). CDR3 length equals 14 residues. Trimming removed 3 bases from V and 7 bases from J, with 10 bases in between. CDR1 and CDR2 from the germline V gene are MNHEY and SVGAGI. The CDR3 here is CASSYVGQNSPLHF. The CDR3 region has the DNA TGTGCCAGCAGTTATGTCGGACAGAATTCACCCCTCCACTTT.

This chain uses TRBV5-8 with TRBJ2-1; 8 nucleotides line up with TRBD1. In germline, CDR1 is SGHTS, CDR2 YDEGEE. V lost 3 bases and J lost 3; bases outside the gene matches: 11. The CDR3 has 17 amino acids. CDR3 residues: CASSSFHRGVYYNEQFF. Written as DNA, the CDR3 is TGTGCCAGCAGCTCATTTCACAGGGGGGTATACTACAATGAGCAGTTCTTC.

The V gene is TRBV18, the J gene TRBJ2-1; D is uncertain. The germline CDR1 and CDR2 sequences are KGHSH and LQKENI. The CDR3 consists of 17 residues. Trimming shortened V by 0 bases and J by 5 bases, and 17 bases separated the two germline ends. The CDR3 region has the DNA TGTGCCAGCTCACCACCAATGACCGCGACTCCAGACAATGAGCAGTTCTTC. Translation: CASSPPMTATPDNEQFF.

This clone occurred once. CDR3 DNA sequence: TGTGCCAGTACGAGTACGACAGCCACAATAGGAAACTATGGCTACACCTTC. Protein sequence: CASTSTTATIGNYGYTF. The chain employs TRBV19 and TRBJ1-2, with D possibly matching TRBD1 (5 bases). The CDR3 contains 17 residues. In germline, CDR1 is LNHDA, CDR2 SQIVND (reference sequence). V lost 7 bases and J lost 2, with 23 bases in between.

As concerns this clone: Germline and junction disagree at one end, which may indicate a read error. The chain has TRBV10-3 and TRBJ2-7, with 9 bases fitting TRBD1. CDR1 ENHRY and CDR2 SYGVKD come from the germline V gene. The length of the CDR3 is 14 residues. For the CDR3, the DNA is TGTCCCATCACAAAACACGACAGGGGGTACGAGCAGTACTTC. Translating it yields CPITKHDRGYEQYF.

The chain employs TRBV6-1 and TRBJ2-1, with 15 bases that match TRBD2. From germline, CDR1 is MNHNS and CDR2 SASEGT. The V gene end was trimmed by 4 bases and the J gene end by 7 bases; junction bases not matched to a gene: 11. The CDR3 loop spans 18 amino acids. The chain's CDR3 is CASSGRTSGGAVSNEQFF. The CDR3 DNA follows: TGTGCCAGCAGTGGGCGGACTAGCGGGGGGGCCGTGTCGAATGAGCAGTTCTTC.

The chain employs TRBV5-4 and TRBJ1-6; D perhaps matches TRBD1 (5 bases). The CDR3 is 16 amino acids. CDR1 SGHNT and CDR2 YYREEE come from the germline V gene (reference sequence). Trimming took off 4 bases at V and 9 bases at J, with 20 bases between the two ends. CDR3 DNA sequence: TGTGCCAGCAGCCTTGGTACAGGCAGTAATATTTCACCCCTCCACTTT. Protein sequence: CASSLGTGSNISPLHF.

The chain recombines TRBV6-5 with TRBJ1-2; possibly TRBD1 for D (5 bases). Per germline, CDR1 MNHEY and CDR2 SVGAGI. The CDR3 is made up of 15 amino acids. V dropped 6 bases and J dropped 5 bases, with 19 bases sitting between them. The CDR3 DNA follows: TGTGCCAGCAGCTCCCCCGCAGGGAAGGGGTATGGCTACACCTTC. Its protein product is CASSSPAGKGYGYTF.

V usage is TRBV4-2 and J usage is TRBJ2-1; no definite D call. The CDR3 has 16 residues. The V and J ends lost 0 bases and 0 bases respectively, with 9 bases between them. CDR1 and CDR2 from the germline V gene are LGHNA and YNFKEQ. DNA for the CDR3: TGTGCCAGCAGCCAAGATATAGCTAGCTCCTACAATGAGCAGTTCTTC. It encodes CASSQDIASSYNEQFF.

V and J are TRBV6-6 and TRBJ2-2, with 8 bases lining up with TRBD1. V lost 4 bases, J lost 5 bases, and 3 bases stayed unmatched. There are 14 residues in the CDR3. CDR1 MNHNY and CDR2 SVGAGI come from the germline V gene (reference sequence). The CDR3 DNA sequence: TGTGCCAGCAGTTCCAGACAGGGGACCGGGGAGCTGTTTTTT. Amino acids: CASSSRQGTGELFF.

The rearrangement links TRBV9 to TRBJ2-7; TRBD1 aligns across 8 bases. The CDR3 sequence is 13 residues long. Trimming took 3 bases from V and 8 from J; bases not matched to a gene: 7. Germline V lookup: CDR1 SGDLS, CDR2 YYNGEE. The CDR3 DNA follows: TGTGCCAGCAGCGAAAACGGACAGGGTAAGCAGTACTTC. It encodes CASSENGQGKQYF.

This chain uses TRBV4-1 with TRBJ2-7; 11 bases fit TRBD2. Germline V CDR1 and CDR2: MGHRA, YSYEKL. The CDR3 sequence is 15 residues long. J gave up 5 bases and V 4 bases, and 7 bases lay outside the gene matches. CDR3 coding DNA: TGCGCCAGCAGCCCTAGACTAGCGGGGTGGAACGAGCAGTACTTC. Translating it yields CASSPRLAGWNEQYF.

The rearrangement links TRBV5-1 to TRBJ2-1; 16 bases map to TRBD2. This CDR3 spans 18 amino acids. Germline trimming cut 7 bases from V and 0 bases from J; bases unmatched to any gene: 7. Germline V lookup: CDR1 SGHRS, CDR2 YFSETQ. The DNA of the CDR3 is TGCGCCAGCTCAACGGGACTAGCGGGGGGGAGCTCCTACAATGAGCAGTTCTTC. It yields the protein CASSTGLAGGSSYNEQFF.

The chain recombines TRBV6-1 with TRBJ2-1; TRBD1 aligns across 11 bases. Germline V gene data show CDR1 as MNHNS and CDR2 as SASEGT. This CDR3 contains 15 residues. Trimming took 6 bases from V and 4 from J; bases not matched to a gene: 5. CDR3 nucleotide sequence: TGTGCCAGCAGGCCACGGGACAGGGGGTACAATGAGCAGTTCTTC. Amino acids: CASRPRDRGYNEQFF.

This clone was counted between two and nine times. The chain links TRBV6-4 to TRBJ1-5; D is unclear. The CDR3 is made up of 9 amino acids. The V and J ends lost 11 bases and 9 bases respectively, with 8 bases between them. Germline V lookup: CDR1 MRHNA, CDR2 SNTAGT. Here the CDR3 DNA reads TGTGCCCTTAGTCGGCCCCAGCATTTT. Its protein product is CALSRPQHF.

The genes are TRBV3-1 (or the pseudogene TRBV3-2) and TRBJ2-7; 8 bases map to TRBD1. V shed 3 bases and J 4 bases; nucleotides not matched to a gene: 5. The CDR3 runs 14 residues. The V gene's germline CDR1 is LGHDT and CDR2 YNNKEL (reference sequence). CDR3 coding DNA: TGTGCCAGCAGCCAGGGGACAGGACCTTACGAGCAGTACTTC. It translates to CASSQGTGPYEQYF.